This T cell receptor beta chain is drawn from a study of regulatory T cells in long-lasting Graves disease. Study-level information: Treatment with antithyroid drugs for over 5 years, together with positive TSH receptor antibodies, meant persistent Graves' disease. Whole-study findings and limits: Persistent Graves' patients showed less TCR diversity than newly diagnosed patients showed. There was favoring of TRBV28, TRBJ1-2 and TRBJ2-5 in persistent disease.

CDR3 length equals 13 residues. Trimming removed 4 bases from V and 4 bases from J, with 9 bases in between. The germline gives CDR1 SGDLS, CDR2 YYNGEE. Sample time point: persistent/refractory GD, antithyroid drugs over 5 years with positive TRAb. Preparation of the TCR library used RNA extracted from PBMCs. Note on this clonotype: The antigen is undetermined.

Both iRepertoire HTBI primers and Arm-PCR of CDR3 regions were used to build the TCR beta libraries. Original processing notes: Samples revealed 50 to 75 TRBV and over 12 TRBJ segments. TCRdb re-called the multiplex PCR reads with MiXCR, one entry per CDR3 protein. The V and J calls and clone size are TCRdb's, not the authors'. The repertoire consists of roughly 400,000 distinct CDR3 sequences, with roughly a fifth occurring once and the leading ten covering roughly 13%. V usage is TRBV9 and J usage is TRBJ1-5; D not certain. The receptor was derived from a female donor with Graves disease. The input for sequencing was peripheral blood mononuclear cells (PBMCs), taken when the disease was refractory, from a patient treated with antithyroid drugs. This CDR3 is CASSPRPNQPQHF. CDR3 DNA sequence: TGTGCCAGCAGCCCGCGGCCGAATCAGCCCCAGCATTTT.